This TCR beta chain emerged from a study of blood T cell repertoires in COVID-19. The V and J ends lost 2 bases and 2 bases, in that order; junction bases with no gene match: 4. This CDR3 has 14 residues. The V gene's germline CDR1 is GTSNPN and CDR2 SVGIG (reference sequence). TCRdb's copy holds only in-frame clones and misses some; the assay was immunoSEQ multiplex PCR. Found here are 250,000 to 350,000 clones, approximately 84% of them singletons; the top ten hold roughly 1.6%. The sequence was obtained from a human donor with COVID-19, enrolled during active disease. The donor label of this sample is uncertain. The V and J genes are TRBV30 and TRBJ1-2, with 8 bases matching TRBD1. Input material: peripheral blood. The CDR3 sequence is CAWSRQGLNYGYTF. The CDR3 region has the DNA TGTGCCTGGAGTAGACAGGGGCTCAACTATGGCTACACCTTC.